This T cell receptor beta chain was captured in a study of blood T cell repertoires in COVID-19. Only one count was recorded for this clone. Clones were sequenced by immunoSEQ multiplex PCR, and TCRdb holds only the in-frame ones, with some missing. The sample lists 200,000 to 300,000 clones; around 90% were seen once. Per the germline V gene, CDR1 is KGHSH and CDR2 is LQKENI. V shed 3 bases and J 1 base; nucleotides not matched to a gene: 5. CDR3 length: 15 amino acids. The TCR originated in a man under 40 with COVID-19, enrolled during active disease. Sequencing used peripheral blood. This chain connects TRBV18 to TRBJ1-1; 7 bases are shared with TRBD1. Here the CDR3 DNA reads TGTGCCAGCTCACCGGGGACAGCAACGAACACTGAAGCTTTCTTT. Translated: CASSPGTATNTEAFF.